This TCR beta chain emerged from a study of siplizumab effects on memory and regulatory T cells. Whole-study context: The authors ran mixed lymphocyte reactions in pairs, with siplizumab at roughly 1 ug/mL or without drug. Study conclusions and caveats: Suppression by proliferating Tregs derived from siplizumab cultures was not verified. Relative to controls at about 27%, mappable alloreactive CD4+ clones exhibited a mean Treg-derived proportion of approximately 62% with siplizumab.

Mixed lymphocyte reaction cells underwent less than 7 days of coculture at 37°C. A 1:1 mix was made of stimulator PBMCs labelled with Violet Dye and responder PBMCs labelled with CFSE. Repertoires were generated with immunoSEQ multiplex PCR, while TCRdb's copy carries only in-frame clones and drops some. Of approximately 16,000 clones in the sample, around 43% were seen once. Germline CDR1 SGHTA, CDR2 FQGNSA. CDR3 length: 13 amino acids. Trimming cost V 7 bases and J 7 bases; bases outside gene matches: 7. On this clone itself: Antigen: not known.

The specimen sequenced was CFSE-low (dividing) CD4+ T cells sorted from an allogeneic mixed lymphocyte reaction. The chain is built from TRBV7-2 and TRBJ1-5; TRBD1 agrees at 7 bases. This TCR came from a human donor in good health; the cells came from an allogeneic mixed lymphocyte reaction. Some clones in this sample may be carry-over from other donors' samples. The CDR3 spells CASTPDRRQPQHF. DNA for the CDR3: TGTGCCAGCACTCCGGACAGGAGGCAGCCCCAGCATTTT.